What follows are 8 T cell receptor beta chains derived from one specimen sequenced in a study of T cell changes during pregnancy in multiple sclerosis. TCRdb keeps only in-frame clones here, not all; method: immunoSEQ multiplex PCR. The repertoire includes tens of thousands of clones, roughly nine tenths of them detected once, and 0.76% sits in the top ten. The source material was CD4+ T cells from peripheral blood mononuclear cells, sampled in the first trimester of pregnancy. These receptor sequences come from a female donor with multiple sclerosis, enrolled in a pregnancy study.

The chain joins TRBV5-1 to TRBJ2-1; 9 bases are a match to TRBD1. Germline lookup yields CDR1 SGHRS and CDR2 YFSETQ. The CDR3 totals 15 residues. J lost 8 bases, V lost 5 bases, and 11 bases had no gene match. The CDR3 DNA is TGCGCCAGCAGATTCCCGGGACAGGGTGTTGATGAGCAGTTCTTC. Protein sequence: CASRFPGQGVDEQFF.

This rearrangement joins TRBV7-2 to TRBJ2-7; TRBD2 is a possible D gene (5 bases). Germline V CDR1 and CDR2: SGHTA, FQGNSA. Trimming stripped 4 bases from V and 2 bases from J, with 15 bases between. The CDR3 totals 15 residues. This CDR3 is CASSSRVGETYEQYF. CDR3 nucleotide sequence: TGTGCCAGCAGCTCGAGGGTTGGCGAAACCTACGAGCAGTACTTC.

The rearrangement joins TRBV7-9 to TRBJ2-3; 11 bases align to TRBD2. CDR3 length equals 14 residues. Trimming took 5 bases from V and 8 from J; bases not matched to a gene: 6. Germline V gene sequence: CDR1 SEHNR, CDR2 FQNEAQ (reference sequence). CDR3 in amino acids: CASSPIAGGSTQYF. The CDR3 DNA reads as TGTGCCAGCAGCCCAATAGCGGGGGGGTCTACGCAGTATTTT. Supplemented by reference TRBV7-9 and TRBJ2-3, the full variable domain reads DTGVSQNPRHKITKRGQNVTFRCDPISEHNRLYWYRQTLGQGPEFLTYFQNEAQLEKSRLLSDRFSAERPKGSFSTLEIQRTEQGDSAMYLCASSPIAGGSTQYFGPGTRLTVL.

J is TRBJ1-6 and V is TRBV25-1, with 8 bases aligning to TRBD1. The V gene end was trimmed by 6 bases and the J gene end by 10 bases; junction bases not matched to a gene: 5. This CDR3 spans 13 amino acids. Germline V gene data show CDR1 as MGHDK and CDR2 as SYGVNS. The CDR3 protein is CASRAGGWSPLHF. CDR3 DNA sequence: TGTGCCAGCAGAGCAGGGGGCTGGTCACCCCTCCACTTT.

V gene TRBV19 combines with J gene TRBJ2-7; 9 positions agree with TRBD2. This CDR3 has 14 residues. Germline V CDR1 and CDR2: LNHDA, SQIVND (reference sequence). V shed 4 bases, J shed 5 bases, and the junction held 6 bases outside the gene matches. In DNA form, the CDR3 reads TGTGCCAGTAGTAGCGGGGGGGGATCCCACGAGCAGTACTTC. Encoded protein: CASSSGGGSHEQYF.

This chain joins TRBV19 and TRBJ1-1, with TRBD1 identical over 7 bases. This CDR3 contains 14 residues. V was clipped by 4 bases and J by 10 bases; unmatched bases: 12. The germline gives CDR1 LNHDA, CDR2 SQIVND (reference sequence). In DNA, the CDR3 is TGTGCCAGTAGTACCTCTTGGACAGGACGTAGAGCTTTCTTT. Its protein is CASSTSWTGRRAFF.

The chain carries TRBV10-1 and TRBJ1-5, with D possibly matching TRBD1 (5 bases). The CDR3 is 19 residues long. V was trimmed by 7 bases and J by 2 bases, leaving 27 bases between them. Germline V lookup: CDR1 WNHNN, CDR2 SYGVQD (reference sequence). This chain's CDR3 is CASKAEKVPRAWGNQPQHF. CDR3 coding DNA: TGCGCCAGCAAAGCCGAAAAGGTACCCAGGGCCTGGGGCAATCAGCCCCAGCATTTT.

The table lists this clone with a count of one. CDR3 residues: CASSDRRGRPSYNEQFF. CDR3 sequence (DNA): TGTGCCAGCAGCGACCGCCGCGGGAGGCCCTCCTACAATGAGCAGTTCTTC. J is TRBJ2-1 and V is TRBV11-2; TRBD2 matches 8 bases. The CDR3 consists of 17 residues. Trimming removed 5 bases from V and 0 bases from J; junction bases left unmatched: 9. Germline CDR1 reads SGHAT; CDR2 reads FQNNGV.